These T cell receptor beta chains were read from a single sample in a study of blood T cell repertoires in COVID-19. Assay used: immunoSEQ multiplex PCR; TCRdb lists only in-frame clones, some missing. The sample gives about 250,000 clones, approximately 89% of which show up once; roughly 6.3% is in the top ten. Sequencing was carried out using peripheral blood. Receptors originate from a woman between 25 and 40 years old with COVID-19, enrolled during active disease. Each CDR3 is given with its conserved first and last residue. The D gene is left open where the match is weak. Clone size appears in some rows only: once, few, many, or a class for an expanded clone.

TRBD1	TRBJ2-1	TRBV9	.	TGTGCCAGCAGCGTAGCCGGGGACAGGGGCTCCTACAATGAGCAGTTCTTC	CASSVAGDRGSYNEQFF
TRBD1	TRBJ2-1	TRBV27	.	TGTGCCAGCAGTCTAGACAGGGGGCGGGACAATGAGCAGTTCTTC	CASSLDRGRDNEQFF
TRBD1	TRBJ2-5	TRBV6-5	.	TGTGCCAGCAGGCCCGGACAGGGCCGAGAGACCCAGTACTTC	CASRPGQGRETQYF
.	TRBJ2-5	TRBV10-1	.	TGCGCCAGCAGTGTAGCTCCGGCGGAGACCCAGTACTTC	CASSVAPAETQYF
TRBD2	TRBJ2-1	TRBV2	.	TGTGCCAGCAGTGAGGCCTGGACTAGCGGACTCGATGAGCAGTTCTTC	CASSEAWTSGLDEQFF
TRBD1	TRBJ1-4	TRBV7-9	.	TGTGCCAGCAGCTTAGAGGGGGCAATGAGGGAAAAACTGTTTTTT	CASSLEGAMREKLFF
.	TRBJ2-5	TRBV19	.	TGTGCCAGTAGTATAGTGAGTAGCTTCGGAGAGACCCAGTACTTC	CASSIVSSFGETQYF
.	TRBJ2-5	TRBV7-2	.	TGTGCCAGCAGCAAGATGGGGGCAGGAGAGACCCAGTACTTC	CASSKMGAGETQYF
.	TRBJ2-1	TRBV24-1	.	TGTGCCACCAGTCCGAATGAGGAGAGGGCGTACAATGAGCAGTTCTTC	CATSPNEERAYNEQFF
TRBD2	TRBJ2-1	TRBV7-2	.	TGTGCCAGCAGCCCACCCCTCGGGACTAGCCTCTACAATGAGCAGTTCTTC	CASSPPLGTSLYNEQFF
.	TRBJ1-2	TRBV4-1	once	TGCGCCAGCAGCACAATCCCCGGCGGGGGTGGTGGCTATGGCTACACCTTC	CASSTIPGGGGGYGYTF
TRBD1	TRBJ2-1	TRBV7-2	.	TGTGCCAGCAGCCGCGGGACAGGGGAGGGGAATGAGCAGTTCTTC	CASSRGTGEGNEQFF
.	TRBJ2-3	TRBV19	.	TGTGCCAGTAGTATAATTTTAGGCAGGGGCACAGATACGCAGTATTTT	CASSIILGRGTDTQYF
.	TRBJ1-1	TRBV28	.	TGTGCCAGCAGGGGCGGAGGGGAGGGTAACACTGAAGCTTTCTTT	CASRGGGEGNTEAFF
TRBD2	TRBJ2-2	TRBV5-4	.	TGTGCCAGCAGCCAAGGACTAGCGGACACCGGGGAGCTGTTTTTT	CASSQGLADTGELFF
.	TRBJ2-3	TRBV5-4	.	TGTGCCAGCCGTCGGGCTAGCGAAGATACGCAGTATTTT	CASRRASEDTQYF
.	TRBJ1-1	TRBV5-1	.	TGCGCCAGCAGACTAGGAACCACTGAAGCTTTCTTT	CASRLGTTEAFF
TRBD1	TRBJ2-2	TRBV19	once	TGTGCCAGTAGATTGACAGGGGGCGACGGTACCGGGGAGCTGTTTTTT	CASRLTGGDGTGELFF
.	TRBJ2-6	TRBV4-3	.	TGCGCCAGCAGCCATACCCAGGGTACTGGGGCCAACGTCCTGACTTTC	CASSHTQGTGANVLTF